Here is one T cell receptor (beta chain) with its context. Its target is unknown. The CDR3 runs 15 residues. V gave up 5 bases and J gave up 3 bases; unmatched junction bases: 8. This record comes from a study of CD8 T cells in Susac syndrome. For the study at large: Patients with Susac syndrome were therapy-naive, taking corticosteroids, with some also receiving intravenous immunoglobulin, or taking intravenous immunoglobulin alone at the time their blood was drawn.

Study-wide results and caveats: Susac-specific public clones were found in both the total CD8+ and the CD8+ TEMRA repertoires, with about 17 in the former and roughly five in the latter.

Reverse transcription used about 0.45 to 1 ug RNA and random hexamers. TCRdb fed the immunoSEQ multiplex PCR reads into MiXCR, producing one record per CDR3 protein. The table lists about 84,000 distinct CDR3 sequences, around 96% of them singletons. The authors negatively isolated CD8+ and CD4+ T cells and FACS-enriched TEMRA cells. This TCR was recovered from a human donor with Susac syndrome. The chain has TRBV12-3 or TRBV12-4 and TRBJ1-2; 8 bases agree with TRBD1. The specimen sequenced was CD8+ T cells from PBMCs. The CDR3 DNA is TGTGCCAGCAGTCTTTCGGACAGGGCTTACTATGGCTACACCTTC. This codes for CASSLSDRAYYGYTF.